This T cell receptor beta chain emerged from a study of blood T cell repertoires in COVID-19 (dated by TCRdb to the early 2020s). Regarding the research as a whole: Samples covering the acute and convalescent phases of COVID-19 were provided by collaborators in the United States, Italy and Spain. The material from the prospective study consisted of cDNA or gDNA derived from T cells, B-cell-depleted T cells, or PBMCs. Nearly every sample came with metadata listing a de-identified subject ID, COVID-19 status, age in years and sex. The samples were drawn from two sources: the first 160 participants of the ongoing ImmuneRACE study, and over 1,000 subjects contributed by 6 global collaborators. Where available, HLA class I and class II types were taken from metadata supplied by the sample provider and were not determined by assay-based typing. The repertoires were made available in a free public database intended to serve as a resource for research on the immune response to SARS-CoV-2. Subjects who had been exposed to COVID-19, were actively infected with it, or had recovered from it provided the deeply sampled blood TCRbeta repertoires that made up the dataset. The research as a whole found: The amount of clinical and demographic metadata varied by source and participant and was provided uncurated.

TCRbeta CDR3 regions were amplified from genomic DNA using the immunoSEQ Assay, a bias-controlled multiplex PCR. In the authors' own workflow: Nucleated cell counts per sample were estimated from amplification of reference gene primers within the assay. To quantify the absolute abundance of each unique TCRbeta CDR3 rearrangement, sequence reads were collapsed and filtered. Productive Simpson clonality was computed per sample as the square root of Simpson's diversity index over productive rearrangements. What TCRdb holds here is the immuneACCESS table cut down to in-frame rearrangements. Part of the clones is not present; checked against another copy, under half of the missing clones reflect an unresolved V gene, and the others are unexplained. Clone size and V and J calls were adopted from that table, with D and trimming inferred from the DNA. A total of about 92,000 clones appear in this sample, about 71% of them only once. 20% to 25% of the sample belongs to the ten largest clones.

Whole blood was collected in K2EDTA tubes by collaborating institutions according to the institutions' own protocols. Collaborator samples were shipped for TCRbeta analysis as frozen whole blood, isolated PBMCs, or DNA extracted from either sample type. The sample holds a few counts of this clone. The target of this receptor is not known. No qualities accompany the bases; no much larger clone lies one base away. The TCR sequence derives from a woman aged 55-70 years in a cohort sampled during active or convalescent COVID-19. The sample was peripheral blood.

The CDR3 protein is CASSLTVTATYEQYF. In nucleotides, the sequence is TGTGCCAGCAGTTTAACAGTTACGGCGACCTACGAGCAGTACTTC. This receptor chain uses TRBV27 and TRBJ2-7; no D gene can be assigned with confidence. The cysteine opens and the phenylalanine closes a CDR3 of 15 amino acids. The retained sequence is limited to the CDR3, 45 bases, with the frame set at the first base. A distance of 13 bases separates the germline ends of V and J, which lose 2 bases and 2 bases respectively. Per the germline V gene (reference sequence), MNHEY is the CDR1 and SMNVEV is the CDR2.